A single sample gave rise to the 27 T cell receptor beta chains below, sequenced in a study of control samples from healthy donors and cancer patients. Generated by immunoSEQ multiplex PCR, the TCRdb table keeps only in-frame clones and is missing some. The sample holds 85,000 to 120,000 clones, about 92% seen once. Source material: blood. The receptor source for this set is a woman aged 18-30 years in good health.

The chain combines TRBV20-1 with TRBJ2-7; D is undetermined. CDR1 DFQATT and CDR2 SNEGSKA come from the germline V gene (reference sequence). V lost 3 bases and J lost 2, with 8 bases in between. The CDR3 is made up of 12 amino acids. Here the CDR3 DNA reads TGCAGTGCTAGTTTCCCAACCTACGAGCAGTACTTC. Protein: CSASFPTYEQYF.

V is TRBV7-2 and J is TRBJ2-7, with D possibly being TRBD1 or TRBD2 (5 bases each). The CDR3 is made up of 14 amino acids. The germline CDR1 and CDR2 sequences are SGHTA and FQGNSA. Trimming removed 5 bases from V and 3 bases from J, with 14 bases in between. This CDR3 is CASSPGPLLYEQYF. The CDR3 DNA follows: TGTGCCAGCAGCCCGGGGCCTCTGCTCTACGAGCAGTACTTC.

CDR3 sequence: CSIFGTVNQPQHF. The CDR3 DNA is TGCAGCATTTTCGGGACAGTTAATCAGCCCCAGCATTTT. The chain carries TRBV29-1 and TRBJ1-5; 7 bases fit TRBD1. The junction had 8 bases not matched to a gene; V was cut back by 8 bases and J by 4 bases. The CDR3 contains 13 residues. CDR1 is SQVTM, CDR2 ANQGSEA, per germline.

The rearrangement joins TRBV7-9 to TRBJ1-1; D is unresolved. The V gene lost 0 bases and the J gene lost 1 base, with 6 bases spanning the gap. The CDR3 contains 14 residues. Germline V gives CDR1 SEHNR, CDR2 FQNEAQ (reference sequence). CDR3 amino acids: CASSLAAGNTEAFF. CDR3 DNA: TGTGCCAGCAGCTTAGCAGCGGGGAACACTGAAGCTTTCTTT.

V is TRBV19 and J is TRBJ2-2; 7 bases agree with TRBD1. The trim removed 5 bases at V and 7 bases at J, leaving 16 bases unmatched. CDR1 LNHDA and CDR2 SQIVND come from the germline V gene (reference sequence). The CDR3 is 17 amino acids. The CDR3 loop reads CASSLRKGAGRDGELFF. The DNA of the CDR3 is TGTGCCAGTAGTTTACGAAAGGGGGCCGGGCGTGACGGGGAGCTGTTTTTT.

The V and J genes are TRBV5-1 and TRBJ2-3; D call uncertain. CDR3 length equals 14 residues. Germline-derived CDR1 and CDR2 are SGHRS and YFSETQ. The V end lost 4 bases, the J end lost 1 base, and 10 bases lay between the germline ends. In nucleotides, the CDR3 is TGCGCCAGCAGCCCAGAACCCGGCACAGATACGCAGTATTTT. This codes for CASSPEPGTDTQYF.

The chain couples TRBV3-1 (or the pseudogene TRBV3-2) to TRBJ2-1; a weak D match, TRBD2 (7 bases). V lost 4 bases, J lost 6 bases, and 19 bases lay in between. CDR3 length: 16 amino acids. The germline V gene has CDR1 LGHDT and CDR2 YNNKEL (reference sequence). The CDR3 region is CASSPAGGGGGNEQFF. The DNA for the CDR3 is TGTGCCAGCAGCCCGGCGGGCGGGGGAGGGGGCAATGAGCAGTTCTTC.

V gene TRBV7-2 combines with J gene TRBJ2-1, with TRBD2 as a possible D gene (6 bases). The germline V and J ends were trimmed by 5 bases and 5 bases, with 16 bases remaining between them. Germline V CDR1 and CDR2: SGHTA, FQGNSA. The CDR3 covers 15 residues. The CDR3 reads CASSPGGTINNEQFF. CDR3 nucleotides: TGTGCCAGCAGCCCGGGCGGGACCATAAACAATGAGCAGTTCTTC.

The chain links TRBV7-3 to TRBJ2-2; D is undetermined. Germline values: CDR1 SGHTA, CDR2 FQGTGA. V was pared by 4 bases and J by 4 bases, with 10 bases between. This CDR3 region has 14 residues. CDR3 DNA: TGTGCCAGCAGCTCCTCGGGCAGCACCGGGGAGCTGTTTTTT. Translated, it gives CASSSSGSTGELFF.

CDR3 sequence (DNA): TGCGCCAGCAGCTTGGCGGGGTGGACCTACGAGCAGTACTTC. It yields the protein CASSLAGWTYEQYF. The chain links TRBV5-1 to TRBJ2-7, with TRBD2 as a possible D gene (5 bases). V was trimmed by 0 bases and J by 2 bases, leaving 9 bases between them. CDR3 length equals 14 residues. Germline assignment: CDR1 SGHRS and CDR2 YFSETQ.

The genes are TRBV9 and TRBJ1-2; D possibly corresponds to TRBD1 (6 bases). V lost 4 bases, J lost 2 bases, and 15 bases lay in between. Germline V gives CDR1 SGDLS, CDR2 YYNGEE. The CDR3 covers 15 residues. The CDR3 DNA is TGTGCCAGCAGCCTTAGCGAGGGGGGGAACTATGGCTACACCTTC. Residues: CASSLSEGGNYGYTF.

The chain uses TRBV28 and TRBJ2-7; TRBD2 matches 8 bases. The CDR3 extends over 18 amino acids. J was trimmed by 3 bases and V by 4 bases; bases with no gene match: 17. The germline CDR1 and CDR2 sequences are MDHEN and SYDVKM. CDR3 DNA: TGTGCCAGCAGTTATACCTGGCGGGAGGTTCCGAGAAACTACGAGCAGTACTTC. This translates into CASSYTWREVPRNYEQYF.

This clone was detected a few times. The gene calls are TRBV5-1 and TRBJ1-3; possibly TRBD1 for D (5 bases). CDR3 length: 16 amino acids. Germline-derived CDR1 and CDR2 are SGHRS and YFSETQ. Trimming took 2 bases from V and 0 from J, leaving 12 bases between them. CDR3 in amino acids: CASSLAGLSSGNTIYF. CDR3 sequence (DNA): TGCGCCAGCAGCTTAGCGGGGCTGAGCTCTGGAAACACCATATATTTT. The entire variable domain, with the rest obtained from reference TRBV5-1 and TRBJ1-3, is as follows: KAGVTQTPRYLIKTRGQQVTLSCSPISGHRSVSWYQQTPGQGLQFLFEYFSETQRNKGNFPGRFSGRQFSNSRSEMNVSTLELGDSALYLCASSLAGLSSGNTIYFGEGSWLTVV.

The V and J genes are TRBV6-5 and TRBJ1-5; possibly TRBD1 for D (5 bases). The CDR3 is made up of 15 amino acids. With 6 bases removed from V and 0 bases from J, the gap between germline ends came to 12 bases. Germline CDR1 is MNHEY and CDR2 is SVGAGI. The CDR3 coding sequence is TGTGCCAGCAGCGAGGGGCAAAATAGCAATCAGCCCCAGCATTTT. It codes for CASSEGQNSNQPQHF.

The chain uses TRBV6-2 or TRBV6-3 and TRBJ2-7; 10 bases are a match to TRBD2. The CDR3 spans 15 residues. Germline assignment: CDR1 MNHEY and CDR2 SVGEGT. V trimming: 4 bases; J trimming: 2 bases; junction bases outside the gene matches: 5. CDR3 loop: CASSFLAGETYEQYF. The CDR3 DNA sequence: TGTGCCAGCAGTTTCCTAGCGGGAGAGACCTACGAGCAGTACTTC.

The chain carries TRBV3-1 (or the pseudogene TRBV3-2) and TRBJ2-7; TRBD2 agrees at 8 bases. Trimming removed 0 bases from V and 7 bases from J; junction bases left unmatched: 20. CDR3 length: 19 amino acids. In germline, CDR1 is LGHDT, CDR2 YNNKEL (reference sequence). The CDR3 loop reads CASSQEGERHREGLGEQYF. CDR3 nucleotide sequence: TGTGCCAGCAGCCAAGAGGGGGAACGACATCGGGAGGGCCTTGGGGAGCAGTACTTC.

V is TRBV10-3 and J is TRBJ2-5; a possible D gene is TRBD2 (5 bases). The ends were cut back, 3 bases at V and 5 bases at J, with 10 bases in the middle. CDR1 is ENHRY, CDR2 SYGVKD, per germline. This CDR3 is 13 amino acids long. The CDR3 DNA follows: TGTGCCATCAGTGAAAACCCGGGGGAGACCCAGTACTTC. Translation: CAISENPGETQYF.

J is TRBJ1-2 and V is TRBV19; D not resolved. Deletions cut 10 bases from V and 1 base from J, with 13 bases between. This CDR3 is 13 amino acids long. Germline-derived CDR1 and CDR2 are LNHDA and SQIVND (reference sequence). CDR3 DNA sequence: TGTGCCACTGAACTCAGGTATAACTATGGCTACACCTTC. The encoded protein is CATELRYNYGYTF.

CDR3 amino acids: CASSIGRGTEAFF. CDR3 nucleotides: TGTGCCAGTAGTATAGGTCGGGGGACTGAAGCTTTCTTT. The chain combines TRBV19 with TRBJ1-1; TRBD1 is a possible D gene (5 bases). Between the trimmed V and J ends, which lost 1 base and 5 bases, there was a span of 8 bases. Germline V CDR1 and CDR2: LNHDA, SQIVND (reference sequence). This CDR3 contains 13 residues.

In DNA, the CDR3 is TGTGCCAGCAGCTTAACAGTTCGGGGGGCGAGCTATGGCTACACCTTC. Residues: CASSLTVRGASYGYTF. The genes are TRBV11-2 and TRBJ1-2; D may be TRBD1 (6 bases). This CDR3 region has 16 residues. V was trimmed by 2 bases and J by 4 bases, leaving 17 bases between them. The germline CDR1 and CDR2 sequences are SGHAT and FQNNGV.

The chain has TRBV9 and TRBJ1-6, with 8 bases identical to TRBD1. The CDR3 is 18 residues long. Germline V gives CDR1 SGDLS, CDR2 YYNGEE. The V segment lost 3 bases and the J segment 4 bases; nucleotides outside the gene matches: 12. CDR3 DNA sequence: TGTGCCAGCAGCGCCTACTTAGACAGGGGAGGTTATAATTCACCCCTCCACTTT. Translated, it gives CASSAYLDRGGYNSPLHF.

Of note for this clone: The same CDR3 arises from other DNA sequences in this sample as well. The chain carries TRBV5-1 and TRBJ1-2; a possible D gene is TRBD1 (6 bases). Trimming cost V 2 bases and J 6 bases, with 8 bases left between them. Germline loops: CDR1 SGHRS, CDR2 YFSETQ. The CDR3 runs to 12 residues. The CDR3 region is CASSFDRNGYTF. DNA of the CDR3: TGCGCCAGCAGCTTCGACAGGAATGGCTACACCTTC.

The chain is built from TRBV28 and TRBJ1-1; possible D gene TRBD1, 5 bases. CDR3 length: 17 amino acids. V was cut by 8 bases and J by 0 bases, with 22 bases left in between. Germline CDR1 MDHEN, CDR2 SYDVKM. CDR3 residues: CASPPSQALGVNTEAFF. For the CDR3, the DNA is TGTGCCAGCCCCCCATCCCAAGCGTTGGGGGTGAACACTGAAGCTTTCTTT.

The chain is built from TRBV6-4 and TRBJ2-3; D perhaps matches TRBD2 (6 bases). Trimming removed 0 bases from V and 2 bases from J, with 9 bases in between. Germline V gives CDR1 MRHNA, CDR2 SNTAGT. This CDR3 contains 15 residues. CDR3 protein: CASSDSTGATDTQYF. The CDR3 DNA reads as TGTGCCAGCAGTGACTCGACGGGAGCCACAGATACGCAGTATTTT.

This clone was seen a single time. The chain carries TRBV30 and TRBJ2-7, with 12 bases that match TRBD1. The CDR3 loop spans 14 amino acids. Germline V gene lookup returns CDR1 GTSNPN and CDR2 SVGIG (reference sequence). The V gene end was trimmed by 4 bases and the J gene end by 5 bases; junction bases not matched to a gene: 6. This CDR3 reads CAWIRDRGQNEQYF. In nucleotides, the CDR3 is TGTGCCTGGATCCGGGACAGGGGGCAAAACGAGCAGTACTTC.

The chain is built from TRBV5-5 and TRBJ1-5; a weak D match, TRBD1 (6 bases). The CDR3 totals 16 residues. CDR1 is SGHKS and CDR2 is YYEKEE in the germline V gene (reference sequence). V lost 0 bases and J 6 bases, leaving 16 bases between the germline ends. The CDR3 sequence: CASSLVGAGDSQPQHF. The DNA for the CDR3 is TGTGCCAGCAGCTTGGTGGGGGCAGGCGATAGTCAGCCCCAGCATTTT.

The rearrangement joins TRBV11-2 to TRBJ2-1; D is perhaps TRBD2 (6 bases). CDR1 and CDR2 (germline): SGHAT, FQNNGV. V lost 0 bases and J 0 bases, leaving 6 bases between the germline ends. This CDR3 has 15 amino acids. CDR3 bases: TGTGCCAGCAGCTTAGACGGGAGCTCCTACAATGAGCAGTTCTTC. This sequence encodes CASSLDGSSYNEQFF.